Below are 16 T cell receptor beta chains sequenced from a single sample in a study of blood T cell repertoires in COVID-19 (dated by TCRdb to the early 2020s). The method behind the library was the immunoSEQ multiplex PCR assay. Sourced from immuneACCESS, this table was stored by TCRdb with only in-frame sequences that have V and J called. A share of the clones is absent; for the studies checked, an unresolved V gene accounts for under half, and the remainder has no known explanation. Here the sample has some 190,000 clones; under 90% occur a single time. The top ten clones comprise around 20% of the sample. The sample was peripheral blood. All receptors come from a human donor in a cohort sampled during active COVID-19.

The chain carries TRBV7-9 and TRBJ2-4, with 7 positions matching TRBD2. Trimming removed 7 bases from V and 6 bases from J; junction bases left unmatched: 6. CDR1 SEHNR and CDR2 FQNEAQ come from the germline V gene (reference sequence). The CDR3 loop spans 13 amino acids. The CDR3 loop is CASTPGGTNIQYF. CDR3 bases: TGTGCCAGCACCCCCGGGGGGACAAACATTCAGTACTTC.

This clone was seen at least ten times. The V and J genes are TRBV15 and TRBJ1-2; possibly TRBD1 for D (6 bases). The CDR3 loop spans 13 amino acids. CDR1 and CDR2 from the germline V gene are LNHNV and YYDKDF (reference sequence). V lost 0 bases to trimming and J lost 8 bases, with 10 bases between them. CDR3 nucleotides: TGTGCCACCAGCAGAGAACAGGGAGGGGGCTACACCTTC. This gives the protein CATSREQGGGYTF.

The chain has TRBV5-1 and TRBJ2-5, with 8 bases identical to TRBD1. Per the germline V gene, CDR1 is SGHRS and CDR2 is YFSETQ. Losses at the gene ends were 3 bases for V and 5 bases for J; bases not matched to a gene: 12. This CDR3 has 16 residues. The CDR3 region is CASSSGRGRGPETQYF. The CDR3 DNA reads as TGCGCCAGCAGCTCAGGTCGCGGCAGGGGGCCTGAGACCCAGTACTTC.

V and J are TRBV10-1 and TRBJ1-4; TRBD1 matches at 10 bases. The length of the CDR3 is 14 residues. CDR1 is WNHNN, CDR2 SYGVQD, per germline (reference sequence). With 6 bases clipped from V and 10 bases from J, the junction kept 8 bases outside the gene matches. In nucleotides, the CDR3 is TGCGCCAGCAGCGTGGAAAGGACAGGGGGAAAACTGTTTTTT. It specifies CASSVERTGGKLFF.

The V and J genes are TRBV5-8 and TRBJ2-1; 8 bases are a match to TRBD1. The CDR3 sequence is 18 residues long. Germline V gene sequence: CDR1 SGHTS, CDR2 YDEGEE. The junction had 17 bases not matched to a gene; V was cut back by 5 bases and J by 4 bases. The DNA for the CDR3 is TGTGCCAGCAGGCCGGGACAGGCGAACGTAAGGGCATACAATGAGCAGTTCTTC. This codes for CASRPGQANVRAYNEQFF.

The chain employs TRBV6-5 and TRBJ1-1; tentatively, D is TRBD1 (5 bases). The V and J ends lost 6 bases and 5 bases respectively, with 13 bases between them. Per germline, CDR1 MNHEY and CDR2 SVGAGI. CDR3 size: 13 residues. This CDR3 is CASRRGIWTEAFF. The CDR3 DNA sequence: TGTGCCAGCAGACGGGGGATCTGGACTGAAGCTTTCTTT.

The chain has TRBV18 and TRBJ2-3; 9 nucleotides match TRBD1. The germline CDR1 and CDR2 sequences are KGHSH and LQKENI. V shed 2 bases, J shed 1 base, and the junction held 10 bases outside the gene matches. The CDR3 has 18 amino acids. The CDR3 is CASSPGHTGGAGTDTQYF. CDR3 DNA: TGTGCCAGCTCACCAGGGCACACAGGGGGCGCAGGCACAGATACGCAGTATTTT.

This chain uses TRBV27 with TRBJ2-7; tentatively, D is TRBD1 (5 bases). CDR3 size: 16 residues. Germline CDR1 is MNHEY and CDR2 is SMNVEV (reference sequence). V was shortened by 5 bases and J by 3 bases, with 20 bases between the two germline ends. The CDR3 sequence: CASSHTGARYFYEQYF. For the CDR3, the DNA is TGTGCCAGCAGTCACACAGGAGCTAGGTATTTCTACGAGCAGTACTTC.

This clone was detected only a few times. V and J are TRBV6-1 and TRBJ2-7; 10 bases fit TRBD1. Looked up from germline, CDR1 is MNHNS and CDR2 is SASEGT. Unmatched junction bases numbered 10, after V lost 1 base and J lost 4 bases. The CDR3 length is 17 residues. This CDR3 reads CASSEGPGTGVGYEQYF. The CDR3 nucleotides read TGTGCCAGCAGTGAAGGTCCCGGGACAGGGGTCGGTTACGAGCAGTACTTC.

The J gene is TRBJ2-5, the V gene TRBV11-2; tentatively, D is TRBD2 (6 bases). CDR1 and CDR2 (germline): SGHAT, FQNNGV. CDR3 length: 16 residues. The V gene lost 1 base and the J gene lost 7 bases, with 19 bases spanning the gap. Here the CDR3 DNA reads TGTGCCAGCAGCTTAGCATTTGCACGCATGGGAGGGACCCAGTACTTC. The encoded protein is CASSLAFARMGGTQYF.

This chain links TRBV9 with TRBJ2-2, with 7 nucleotides matching TRBD1. Germline lookup yields CDR1 SGDLS and CDR2 YYNGEE. This CDR3 region has 15 residues. Trimming took 4 bases from V and 4 from J; bases not matched to a gene: 7. This chain's CDR3 is CASSLGDRPTGELFF. Here the CDR3 DNA reads TGTGCCAGCAGCTTAGGGGACAGACCCACCGGGGAGCTGTTTTTT.

V usage is TRBV7-3 and J usage is TRBJ2-5; 13 nucleotides match TRBD2. Germline CDR1 and CDR2: SGHTA and FQGTGA. Trimming took 5 bases from V and 5 from J; bases not matched to a gene: 8. The CDR3 covers 16 residues. The CDR3 region is CASSPRLAGGMETQYF. The CDR3 coding sequence is TGTGCCAGCAGCCCGAGACTAGCGGGGGGAATGGAGACCCAGTACTTC.

The chain uses TRBV27 and TRBJ2-5, with D perhaps TRBD1 (7 bases). The CDR3 length is 13 residues. V lost 7 bases and J 5 bases, leaving 14 bases between the germline ends. In germline, CDR1 is MNHEY, CDR2 SMNVEV (reference sequence). This CDR3 reads CASTGAGGETQYF. Written as DNA, the CDR3 is TGTGCCAGCACCGGAGCAGGGGGGGAGACCCAGTACTTC.

This clone came up once. J is TRBJ2-7 and V is TRBV6-1; the match to TRBD2 covers 8 bases. CDR1 is MNHNS, CDR2 SASEGT, per germline. J lost 6 bases, V lost 0 bases, and 7 bases had no gene match. The CDR3 is 15 amino acids. The CDR3 sequence: CASSEAGLAGSEQYF. The CDR3 region has the DNA TGTGCCAGCAGTGAAGCAGGATTAGCGGGATCCGAGCAGTACTTC.

CDR3 residues: CASSRQGHRITDTQYF. The CDR3 coding sequence is TGTGCCAGCAGCCGCCAGGGGCATCGGATCACAGATACGCAGTATTTT. The J gene is TRBJ2-3, the V gene TRBV7-2; D might be TRBD1 (6 bases). Germline CDR1 reads SGHTA; CDR2 reads FQGNSA. The V and J ends lost 5 bases and 2 bases respectively, with 17 bases between them. This CDR3 spans 16 amino acids.

The chain combines TRBV3-1 (or the pseudogene TRBV3-2) with TRBJ2-2; 10 positions match TRBD2. Unmatched junction bases numbered 2, after V lost 2 bases and J lost 5 bases. Per germline, CDR1 LGHDT and CDR2 YNNKEL (reference sequence). The CDR3 consists of 15 residues. The CDR3 nucleotides read TGTGCCAGCAGCCAACTAGCGGGGGTTACCGGGGAGCTGTTTTTT. Encoded protein: CASSQLAGVTGELFF.